These 23 T cell receptor beta chains came from one sample sequenced in a study of blood T cell repertoires in COVID-19. Sequencing used immunoSEQ multiplex PCR; TCRdb keeps in-frame clones, though not all of them. Seen here are about 81,000 clones, 75% to 95% observed once, and the top ten hold 1.9%. Sample: peripheral blood. The receptor source for this set is a woman aged 45-60 years in a cohort sampled during active COVID-19.

This clone has a single count. The rearrangement links TRBV5-6 to TRBJ1-3; D gene uncertain. The length of the CDR3 is 15 residues. From germline, CDR1 is SGHDT and CDR2 YYEEEE. V gave up 0 bases and J gave up 0 bases, with 7 bases separating them. The chain's CDR3 is CASSLGAVSGNTIYF. CDR3 coding DNA: TGTGCCAGCAGCTTGGGGGCAGTCTCTGGAAACACCATATATTTT.

The rearrangement uses TRBV10-3 and TRBJ2-3, with TRBD2 matching over 10 bases. V lost 6 bases, J lost 2 bases, and 8 bases stayed unmatched. This CDR3 region has 16 residues. Germline-derived CDR1 and CDR2 are ENHRY and SYGVKD. CDR3 DNA: TGTGCCATCAGAAGAAGCGGGGGGGCAGTCACAGATACGCAGTATTTT. Its protein is CAIRRSGGAVTDTQYF.

V usage is TRBV13 and J usage is TRBJ1-2, with 7 bases lining up with TRBD1. The CDR3 loop spans 13 amino acids. Germline CDR1 is PRHDT and CDR2 is FYEKMQ (reference sequence). Trimming took 5 bases from V and 7 from J; bases not matched to a gene: 7. The CDR3 loop is CASSARTGSGYTF. CDR3 nucleotides: TGTGCCAGCAGCGCGAGGACAGGTTCTGGCTACACCTTC.

The V and J genes are TRBV27 and TRBJ1-1; the D gene is possibly TRBD1 (6 bases). Trimming pared 4 bases from V and 1 base from J, leaving 16 bases between. Germline loops: CDR1 MNHEY, CDR2 SMNVEV (reference sequence). The CDR3 runs to 16 residues. The CDR3 reads CASSSNQGRQNTEAFF. In DNA form, the CDR3 reads TGTGCCAGCAGTTCAAATCAGGGGAGACAGAACACTGAAGCTTTCTTT.

The chain uses TRBV6-4 and TRBJ2-1; 11 nucleotides match TRBD2. J gave up 7 bases and V 5 bases, and 4 bases lay outside the gene matches. Germline V lookup: CDR1 MRHNA, CDR2 SNTAGT. CDR3 length: 14 amino acids. CDR3 DNA sequence: TGTGCCAGCAGTCCCGGGACTAGCGGTAATGAGCAGTTCTTC. Its translation: CASSPGTSGNEQFF.

V is TRBV27 and J is TRBJ1-2; D unresolved. Germline V gives CDR1 MNHEY, CDR2 SMNVEV (reference sequence). The CDR3 runs to 12 residues. V lost 6 bases to trimming and J lost 4 bases, with 9 bases between them. The CDR3 loop reads CASRLFGYGYTF. DNA of the CDR3: TGTGCCAGCAGACTTTTTGGCTATGGCTACACCTTC.

The chain joins TRBV6-5 to TRBJ2-7; D is unclear. This CDR3 has 13 amino acids. Trimming left V 4 bases short and J 1 base short, with 8 bases between. Germline V CDR1 and CDR2: MNHEY, SVGAGI. The CDR3 loop is CASSWLPSYEQYF. The CDR3 DNA follows: TGTGCCAGCAGTTGGCTCCCATCCTACGAGCAGTACTTC.

The gene calls are TRBV9 and TRBJ1-3; 9 bases match TRBD1. This CDR3 has 16 amino acids. Trimming cost V 0 bases and J 0 bases; bases outside gene matches: 1. Per germline, CDR1 SGDLS and CDR2 YYNGEE. Here the CDR3 reads CASSVGQGVSGNTIYF. Here the CDR3 DNA reads TGTGCCAGCAGCGTAGGACAGGGGGTCTCTGGAAACACCATATATTTT. The full variable domain, with the rest looked up from reference TRBV9 and TRBJ1-3, is DSGVTQTPKHLITATGQRVTLRCSPRSGDLSVYWYQQSLDQGLQFLIQYYNGEERAKGNILERFSAQQFPDLHSELNLSSLELGDSALYFCASSVGQGVSGNTIYFGEGSWLTVV.

The V call is TRBV19, the J call TRBJ2-1; 14 nucleotides align to TRBD2. The germline CDR1 and CDR2 sequences are LNHDA and SQIVND (reference sequence). CDR3 size: 15 residues. J was trimmed by 4 bases and V by 10 bases; bases with no gene match: 6. The DNA for the CDR3 is TGTGCCACTACCCGGACTAGCGGGAGGTACAATGAGCAGTTCTTC. It encodes CATTRTSGRYNEQFF.

The rearrangement joins TRBV19 to TRBJ2-5; 7 positions agree with TRBD1. CDR1 is LNHDA and CDR2 is SQIVND in the germline V gene (reference sequence). J was trimmed by 4 bases and V by 6 bases; bases with no gene match: 5. This CDR3 has 13 amino acids. For the CDR3, the DNA is TGTGCCAGTAGCAAGGGACAGTCAGAGACCCAGTACTTC. Its protein product is CASSKGQSETQYF.

The chain combines TRBV5-1 with TRBJ2-5; tentative D call: TRBD1 (6 bases). The CDR3 totals 15 residues. V was shortened by 0 bases and J by 1 base, with 10 bases between the two germline ends. The V gene's germline CDR1 is SGHRS and CDR2 YFSETQ. The CDR3 nucleotides read TGCGCCAGCAGCTTGGGGGCCAGGGGCCAAGAGACCCAGTACTTC. This codes for CASSLGARGQETQYF.

This chain joins TRBV28 and TRBJ1-5, with 7 bases lining up with TRBD1. The J segment lost 3 bases and the V segment lost 6 bases, leaving 8 bases of the junction unmatched. CDR3 length equals 15 residues. From germline, CDR1 is MDHEN and CDR2 SYDVKM. The CDR3 nucleotides read TGTGCCAGCAGCTTAACAGGGGTCATCAATCAGCCCCAGCATTTT. Amino acids: CASSLTGVINQPQHF.

This chain joins TRBV19 and TRBJ2-1; 8 positions agree with TRBD2. Germline CDR1 reads LNHDA; CDR2 reads SQIVND (reference sequence). This CDR3 contains 16 residues. V shed 5 bases, J shed 6 bases, and the junction held 12 bases outside the gene matches. The CDR3 loop reads CASSLSGLGRLNEQFF. CDR3 nucleotide sequence: TGTGCCAGTAGTCTCTCGGGACTAGGACGGCTCAATGAGCAGTTCTTC. The full variable domain, its missing parts supplied by reference TRBV19 and TRBJ2-1, is DGGITQSPKYLFRKEGQNVTLSCEQNLNHDAMYWYRQDPGQGLRLIYYSQIVNDFQKGDIAEGYSVSREKKESFPLTVTSAQKNPTAFYLCASSLSGLGRLNEQFFGPGTRLTVL.

The V call is TRBV11-2, the J call TRBJ2-5; 8 bases agree with TRBD1. Germline V gives CDR1 SGHAT, CDR2 FQNNGV. V lost 3 bases, J lost 5 bases, and 2 bases stayed unmatched. The CDR3 loop spans 13 amino acids. In DNA form, the CDR3 reads TGTGCCAGCAGCTTGGACAGGGCTGAGACCCAGTACTTC. This codes for CASSLDRAETQYF.

This chain uses TRBV19 with TRBJ2-3, with 8 bases identical to TRBD2. CDR1 and CDR2 from the germline V gene are LNHDA and SQIVND (reference sequence). Trimming at V came to 6 bases and at J to 1 base, leaving 15 bases not matched to a gene. This CDR3 contains 18 residues. CDR3 residues: CASRPPGGRERGTDTQYF. In nucleotides, the CDR3 is TGTGCCAGTAGACCTCCGGGAGGGCGGGAGCGAGGCACAGATACGCAGTATTTT. The full variable domain, its missing parts supplied by reference TRBV19 and TRBJ2-3, is DGGITQSPKYLFRKEGQNVTLSCEQNLNHDAMYWYRQDPGQGLRLIYYSQIVNDFQKGDIAEGYSVSREKKESFPLTVTSAQKNPTAFYLCASRPPGGRERGTDTQYFGPGTRLTVL.

The gene calls are TRBV5-6 and TRBJ2-1, with 13 bases fitting TRBD2. CDR1 SGHDT and CDR2 YYEEEE come from the germline V gene. This CDR3 has 17 amino acids. J was trimmed by 3 bases and V by 3 bases; bases with no gene match: 6. The DNA of the CDR3 is TGTGCCAGCAGCTGGGGACTAGCGGGAATGCTCTACAATGAGCAGTTCTTC. Translation: CASSWGLAGMLYNEQFF.

Only one count was recorded for this clone. The chain carries TRBV5-4 and TRBJ2-7; possible D gene TRBD1, 6 bases. Germline CDR1 reads SGHNT; CDR2 reads YYREEE (reference sequence). V lost 1 base to trimming and J lost 4 bases, with 9 bases between them. The CDR3 contains 13 residues. The CDR3 region is CASSLQGTYEQYF. The CDR3, as DNA: TGTGCCAGCAGCTTGCAGGGGACATACGAGCAGTACTTC.

The V call is TRBV7-8, the J call TRBJ2-7, with 9 nucleotides matching TRBD1. The length of the CDR3 is 15 residues. The V segment lost 4 bases and the J segment 6 bases; nucleotides outside the gene matches: 10. Germline CDR1 reads SGHVS; CDR2 reads FQNEAQ. The CDR3 is CASSSQTGGLREQYF. CDR3 bases: TGTGCCAGCAGCTCCCAGACAGGGGGGTTGCGCGAGCAGTACTTC. The whole variable domain, filled in from reference TRBV7-8 and TRBJ2-7, reads GAGVSQSPRYKVAKRGQDVALRCDPISGHVSLFWYQQALGQGPEFLTYFQNEAQLDKSGLPSDRFFAERPEGSVSTLKIQRTQQEDSAVYLCASSSQTGGLREQYFGPGTRLTVT.

The CDR3 DNA sequence: TGTGCCAGCAGCTCCACCCGAAACAGGTACGAGCAGTACTTC. Its protein product is CASSSTRNRYEQYF. This sequence joins TRBV7-2 and TRBJ2-7, with a weak D call TRBD1 (5 bases). V dropped 4 bases and J dropped 4 bases, with 14 bases sitting between them. Germline CDR1 reads SGHTA; CDR2 reads FQGNSA. This CDR3 contains 14 residues.

In DNA, the CDR3 is TGTGCCAGCAGCTTAGGGATGGGCTTCCCCAACACTGAAGCTTTCTTT. This sequence encodes CASSLGMGFPNTEAFF. The chain is built from TRBV7-9 and TRBJ1-1, with D hard to call. CDR1 SEHNR and CDR2 FQNEAQ come from the germline V gene (reference sequence). The V end lost 1 base, the J end lost 2 bases, and 14 bases lay between the germline ends. The CDR3 extends over 16 amino acids.

The chain has TRBV30 and TRBJ1-3; D is ambiguous. Germline lookup yields CDR1 GTSNPN and CDR2 SVGIG (reference sequence). The CDR3 covers 15 residues. Trimming took off 3 bases at V and 0 bases at J, with 12 bases between the two ends. CDR3 amino acids: CAWSRGGHSGNTIYF. DNA of the CDR3: TGTGCCTGGAGCCGGGGAGGCCACTCTGGAAACACCATATATTTT.

The chain couples TRBV19 to TRBJ2-7, with 8 nucleotides matching TRBD1. This CDR3 region has 13 residues. Unmatched junction bases numbered 5, after V lost 5 bases and J lost 5 bases. Looked up from germline, CDR1 is LNHDA and CDR2 is SQIVND (reference sequence). CDR3 protein: CASSSGQGHEQYF. The CDR3 DNA sequence: TGTGCCAGTAGTTCAGGACAGGGCCACGAGCAGTACTTC.

The chain is built from TRBV3-1 (or the pseudogene TRBV3-2) and TRBJ1-2; D perhaps matches TRBD1 (6 bases). This CDR3 contains 15 residues. V was trimmed by 4 bases and J by 11 bases, leaving 23 bases between them. The V gene's germline CDR1 is LGHDT and CDR2 YNNKEL (reference sequence). This CDR3 is CASSRNQGRVSPYTF. CDR3 bases: TGTGCCAGCAGCCGGAACCAGGGGAGAGTGAGTCCATACACCTTC.